This T cell receptor (beta chain) is drawn from a study of blood T cell repertoires in COVID-19. Overall study: COVID-19 samples, acute and convalescent, were from the United States, Italy and Spain. PBMCs, B-cell-depleted T cells, or T cells were the source of the cDNA or gDNA that made up the material.

V lost 5 bases and J lost 7, with 12 bases in between. The CDR3 is 12 amino acids. CDR1 and CDR2 (germline): SGHAT, FQNNGV. Seattle patient enrollment occurred during active infection, with longitudinal follow-up thereafter. How the authors handled the data: Amplifying reference gene primers gave estimates of nucleated cell counts. Using immunoSEQ multiplex PCR, the repertoire was profiled, and TCRdb retains in-frame clones only, with some absent. V, J and clone size were drawn from that table, and D and trimming were deduced from the DNA. This sample has fewer than 300,000 clones, with around 82% found just once.

The receptor comes from a human donor with COVID-19, enrolled during active disease. The donor label of this sample is uncertain. The chain carries TRBV11-2 and TRBJ2-7; D gene ambiguous. The sequenced sample was peripheral blood. CDR3 bases: TGTGCCAGCAGCCACCAGAACGGGGAGCAGTACTTC. This gives the protein CASSHQNGEQYF.